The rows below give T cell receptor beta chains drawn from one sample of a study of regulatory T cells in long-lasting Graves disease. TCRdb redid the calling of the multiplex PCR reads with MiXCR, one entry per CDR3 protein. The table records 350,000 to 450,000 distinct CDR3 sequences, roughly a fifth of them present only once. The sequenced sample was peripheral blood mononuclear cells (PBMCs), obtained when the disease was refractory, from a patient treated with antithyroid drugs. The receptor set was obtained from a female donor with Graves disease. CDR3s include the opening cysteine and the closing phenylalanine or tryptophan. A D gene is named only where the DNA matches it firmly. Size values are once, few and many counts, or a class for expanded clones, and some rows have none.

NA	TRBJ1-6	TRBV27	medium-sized	CASSPGYRNSPLHF	TGTGCCAGCAGCCCCGGTTACAGAAATTCACCCCTCCACTTT
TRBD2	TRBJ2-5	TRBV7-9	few	CASSLEAGVGQETQYF	TGTGCCAGCAGCTTAGAAGCGGGAGTGGGTCAAGAGACCCAGTACTTC
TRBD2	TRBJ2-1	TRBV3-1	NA	CASSTLVRTSEGGQFF	TGTGCCAGCAGCACCCTGGTCCGGACTAGCGAGGGCGGGCAGTTCTTC
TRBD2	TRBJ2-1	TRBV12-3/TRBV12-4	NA	CASSLSSGAYNEQFF	TGTGCCAGCAGTTTATCTAGCGGAGCGTACAATGAGCAGTTCTTC
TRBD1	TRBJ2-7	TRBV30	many	CAWTLQGFGDEQYF	TGTGCCTGGACCCTACAGGGGTTTGGTGACGAGCAGTACTTC
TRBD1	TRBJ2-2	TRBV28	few	CASSRTRDRGMNTGELFF	TGTGCCAGCAGCCGCACCCGGGACAGGGGGATGAACACCGGGGAGCTGTTTTTT
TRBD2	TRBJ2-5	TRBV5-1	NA	CASSLGVKREMETQYF	TGCGCCAGCAGCTTAGGTGTTAAGCGGGAGATGGAGACCCAGTACTTC
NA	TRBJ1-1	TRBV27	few	CASSFSDDSRNTEAFF	TGTGCCAGCAGCTTCAGCGACGACTCCAGGAACACTGAAGCTTTCTTT
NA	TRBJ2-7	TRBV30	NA	CAWNLEAKGSVEQYF	TGTGCCTGGAATCTTGAGGCTAAGGGCTCGGTAGAGCAGTACTTC
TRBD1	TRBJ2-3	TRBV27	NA	CASSLGQPTDTQYF	TGTGCCAGCAGCTTGGGACAGCCCACAGATACGCAGTATTTT
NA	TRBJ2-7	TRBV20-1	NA	CSAALGVVYEQYF	TGCAGTGCCGCCCTTGGGGTAGTCTACGAGCAGTACTTC
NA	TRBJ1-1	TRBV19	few	CASSIYLNRNAAFF	TGTGCCAGTAGTATTTACCTCAATAGGAATGCGGCTTTCTTT
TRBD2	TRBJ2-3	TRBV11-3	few	CASSPGWREGTDTQYF	TGTGCCAGCAGCCCGGGCTGGCGGGAGGGAACAGATACGCAGTATTTT
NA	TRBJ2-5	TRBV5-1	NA	CASSRHRAQKETQYF	TGCGCCAGCAGCAGGCACAGGGCCCAGAAGGAGACCCAGTACTTC
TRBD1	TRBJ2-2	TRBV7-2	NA	CASRFYGQGRAGELFF	TGTGCCAGCAGATTCTATGGACAGGGGAGGGCCGGGGAGCTGTTTTTT
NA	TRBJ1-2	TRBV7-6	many	CASSSDPQSYGYTF	TGTGCCAGCAGTTCCGACCCCCAAAGCTATGGCTACACCTTC
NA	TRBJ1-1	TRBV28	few	CASTPAELLGTEAFF	TGTGCCAGCACCCCGGCCGAGTTACTGGGCACTGAAGCTTTCTTT
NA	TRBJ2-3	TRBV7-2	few	CASSRYPGDTQYF	TGTGCCAGCAGCCGATACCCCGGGGATACGCAGTATTTT
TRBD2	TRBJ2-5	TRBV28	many	CASSDRGLAEETQYF	TGTGCCAGCAGTGACCGGGGACTAGCGGAAGAGACCCAGTACTTC
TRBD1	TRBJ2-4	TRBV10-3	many	CAISGTGESNIQYF	TGTGCCATCAGTGGAACAGGGGAGTCGAACATTCAGTACTTC
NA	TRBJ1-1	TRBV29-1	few	CSVFSYAEAFF	TGCAGCGTTTTTTCGTATGCTGAAGCTTTCTTT
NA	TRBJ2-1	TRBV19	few	CASSPVWDEQFF	TGTGCCAGCAGCCCGGTATGGGATGAGCAGTTCTTC
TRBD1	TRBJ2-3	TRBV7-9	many	CASSWDRGQRDTQYF	TGTGCCAGCAGTTGGGACAGGGGCCAGAGAGATACGCAGTATTTT
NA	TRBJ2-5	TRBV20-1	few	CSVTLGNQETQYF	TGCAGTGTCACCCTAGGGAACCAAGAGACCCAGTACTTC
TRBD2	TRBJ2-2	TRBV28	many	CASGLAGVTGELFF	TGTGCCAGCGGACTAGCGGGAGTTACCGGGGAGCTGTTTTTT
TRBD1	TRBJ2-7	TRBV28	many	CASSTRTGGHEQYF	TGTGCCAGCAGCACCCGGACAGGGGGCCACGAGCAGTACTTC
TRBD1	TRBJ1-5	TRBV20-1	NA	CSARGQLNQPQHF	TGCAGTGCTAGGGGACAGTTAAATCAGCCCCAGCATTTT
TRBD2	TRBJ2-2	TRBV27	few	CASSSRLAGSSGELFF	TGTGCCAGCAGTTCCCGACTAGCGGGTTCGTCCGGGGAGCTGTTTTTT
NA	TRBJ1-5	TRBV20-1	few	CSASGPGLGNQPQHF	TGCAGTGCTAGTGGGCCGGGTCTGGGCAATCAGCCCCAGCATTTT
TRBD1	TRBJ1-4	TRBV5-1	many	CASSVDRGRGEKLFF	TGCGCCAGCAGCGTCGACAGGGGGCGAGGTGAAAAACTGTTTTTT
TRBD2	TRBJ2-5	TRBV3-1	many	CASTPGRRSVGGQETQYF	TGTGCCAGCACCCCGGGACGTCGTTCCGTGGGAGGGCAAGAGACCCAGTACTTC
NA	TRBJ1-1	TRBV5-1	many	CASSQGRGMNTEAFF	TGCGCCAGCAGCCAAGGTAGGGGCATGAACACTGAAGCTTTCTTT
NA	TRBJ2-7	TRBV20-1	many	CSARVGGREYEQYF	TGCAGTGCTAGAGTGGGGGGGCGGGAGTACGAGCAGTACTTC
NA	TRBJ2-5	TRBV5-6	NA	CASGPGASGWETQYF	TGTGCCAGCGGCCCCGGAGCATCGGGGTGGGAGACCCAGTACTTC
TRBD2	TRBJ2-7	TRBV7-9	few	CASSLWREGHEQYF	TGTGCCAGCAGCTTATGGCGGGAGGGCCACGAGCAGTACTTC
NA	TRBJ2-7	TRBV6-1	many	CASSELGMTTYEQYF	TGTGCCAGCAGTGAACTGGGGATGACTACCTACGAGCAGTACTTC
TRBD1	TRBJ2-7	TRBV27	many	CASRPGQLSYEQYF	TGTGCCAGCAGACCGGGACAGCTCTCCTACGAGCAGTACTTC
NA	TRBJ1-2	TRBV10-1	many	CASSENSLYGYTF	TGCGCCAGCAGTGAAAATAGCCTCTATGGCTACACCTTC
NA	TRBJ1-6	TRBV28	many	CASIGYNSPLHF	TGTGCCAGCATCGGGTATAATTCACCCCTCCACTTT
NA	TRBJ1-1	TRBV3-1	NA	CASSQGGSGRNTEAFF	TGTGCCAGCAGCCAAGGGGGTTCGGGTCGGAACACTGAAGCTTTCTTT
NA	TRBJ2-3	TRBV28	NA	CASSLRGGRDTQYF	TGTGCCAGCAGTCTTCGTGGGGGGCGAGATACGCAGTATTTT
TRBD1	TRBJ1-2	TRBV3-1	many	CASSHRPNRGKDYGYTF	TGTGCCAGCAGCCATCGTCCAAACAGGGGGAAGGACTATGGCTACACCTTC
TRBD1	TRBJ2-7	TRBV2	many	CASSEGPARQGHEQYF	TGTGCCAGCAGTGAAGGACCCGCCAGACAGGGACACGAGCAGTACTTC
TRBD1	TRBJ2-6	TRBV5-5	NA	CASSSGQALSGANVLTF	TGTGCCAGCAGCTCGGGACAGGCCCTCTCTGGGGCCAACGTCCTGACTTTC
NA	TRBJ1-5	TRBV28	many	CASSKQTPQPQHF	TGTGCCAGCAGCAAACAAACCCCCCAGCCCCAGCATTTT
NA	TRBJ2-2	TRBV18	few	CASSPQRSTGELFF	TGTGCCAGCTCACCACAAAGAAGTACCGGGGAGCTGTTTTTT
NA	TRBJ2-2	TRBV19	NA	CASSTGQRDTGELFF	TGTGCCAGTAGTACCGGACAGCGAGACACCGGGGAGCTGTTTTTT
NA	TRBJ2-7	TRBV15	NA	CATSRDRSGGEQYF	TGTGCCACCAGCAGAGATCGCAGTGGGGGCGAGCAGTACTTC
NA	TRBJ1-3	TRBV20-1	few	CSARGQVLSGNTIYF	TGCAGTGCTAGAGGACAGGTCCTCTCTGGAAACACCATATATTTT
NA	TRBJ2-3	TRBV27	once	CASSYLNPPGSTDTQYF	TGTGCCAGCAGTTACCTGAATCCTCCCGGTTCCACAGATACGCAGTATTTT
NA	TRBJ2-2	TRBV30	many	CACGPSGELFF	TGTGCCTGTGGACCTAGCGGGGAGCTGTTTTTT
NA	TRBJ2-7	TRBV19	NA	CASSKDGTLIVYEQYF	TGTGCCAGTAGTAAAGACGGGACACTGATTGTCTACGAGCAGTACTTC
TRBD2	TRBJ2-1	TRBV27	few	CASSLEAGGVGTEQFF	TGTGCCAGCAGTTTAGAGGCGGGAGGGGTCGGGACTGAGCAGTTCTTC
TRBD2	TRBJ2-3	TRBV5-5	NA	CASRPGLAATDTQYF	TGTGCCAGCAGACCCGGGCTAGCGGCCACAGATACGCAGTATTTT
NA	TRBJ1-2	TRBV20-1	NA	CSARAAPAKVNYGYTF	TGCAGTGCTAGAGCGGCGCCTGCAAAAGTCAACTATGGCTACACCTTC
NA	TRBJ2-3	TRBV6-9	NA	CASSYSLAAGPSTDTQYF	TGTGCCAGCAGTTACTCCCTCGCGGCGGGGCCTAGCACAGATACGCAGTATTTT
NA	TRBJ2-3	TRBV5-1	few	CASSFATDTQYF	TGCGCCAGCAGCTTCGCGACAGATACGCAGTATTTT